The following is a TCR beta chain sequence with its context. No antigen is known for it. A much larger clone differs by one base, so this may be a read error. Per the germline V gene, CDR1 is SGHVS and CDR2 is FNYEAQ. The CDR3 is made up of 16 amino acids. This entry belongs to a study of blood T cells in healthy people across ages. Study-wide context: There was about one barcoded beta molecule captured by template switching per two T cells. Study observations and caveats: Unsorted PBMCs prevented conclusive naive versus antigen-experienced comparison. Strong correlation linked observed beta diversity and percent naive T cells.

The use of a sample-barcoded 5' primer and a J-beta primer mix characterized a second PCR of about 7 to 12 cycles. Any given sample supplied a minimum of 3 million CDR3-containing paired-end reads. TCRdb independently ran MiXCR on the 5' RACE reads; one entry per CDR3 protein. Of over 550,000 distinct CDR3 sequences in the sample, about 30% were seen once. The chain joins TRBV7-6 to TRBJ1-4; D is possibly TRBD1 (5 bases). What was sequenced was blood. The origin of this receptor is a woman of 80 years or more in good health. This CDR3 reads CACSSPQEGQNEKLFF. The CDR3 DNA reads TGTGCCTGCAGCTCGCCTCAGGAGGGGCAGAATGAAAAACTGTTTTTT.